This section outlines one T cell receptor (beta chain) sequence together with its context. The data stem from a study of identical twins. Trimming left V 0 bases short and J 10 bases short, with 7 bases between. This CDR3 comprises 12 residues. Looked up from germline, CDR1 is LGHNA and CDR2 is YSLEER. A single record per CDR3 protein comes from TCRdb applying MiXCR to the 5' RACE reads. The sample lists 450,000 or so distinct CDR3 sequences; 18% were seen once. V and J are TRBV4-3 and TRBJ2-4; D gene uncertain. The receptor was derived from a man between 50 and 59 years old in good health. The sequencing input was naive T cells sorted from blood. The CDR3 DNA follows: TGCGCCAGCAGCCAAGATGGCAGGATTCAGTACTTC. As protein: CASSQDGRIQYF.